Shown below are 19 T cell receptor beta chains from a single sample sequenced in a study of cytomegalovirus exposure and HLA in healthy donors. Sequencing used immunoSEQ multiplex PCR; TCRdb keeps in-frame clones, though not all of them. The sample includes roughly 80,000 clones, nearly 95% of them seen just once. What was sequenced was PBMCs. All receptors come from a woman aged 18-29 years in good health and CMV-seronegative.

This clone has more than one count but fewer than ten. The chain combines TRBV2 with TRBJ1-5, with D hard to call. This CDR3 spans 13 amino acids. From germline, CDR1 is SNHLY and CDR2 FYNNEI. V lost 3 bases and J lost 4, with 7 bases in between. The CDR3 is CASSDYLNQPQHF. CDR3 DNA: TGTGCCAGCAGTGACTACTTAAATCAGCCCCAGCATTTT.

The CDR3 reads CASSTRGIYNEQFF. CDR3 DNA sequence: TGTGCCAGCTCAACGAGGGGGATCTACAATGAGCAGTTCTTC. V is TRBV18 and J is TRBJ2-1; weak D call: TRBD1 (6 bases). V was cut by 5 bases and J by 3 bases, with 11 bases left in between. The CDR3 covers 14 residues. Germline V lookup: CDR1 KGHSH, CDR2 LQKENI.

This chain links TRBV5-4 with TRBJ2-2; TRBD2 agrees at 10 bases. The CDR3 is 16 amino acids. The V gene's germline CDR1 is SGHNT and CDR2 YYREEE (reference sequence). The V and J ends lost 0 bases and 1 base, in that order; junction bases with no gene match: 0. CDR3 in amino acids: CASSLVAGGNTGELFF. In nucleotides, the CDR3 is TGTGCCAGCAGCTTGGTAGCGGGGGGGAACACCGGGGAGCTGTTTTTT.

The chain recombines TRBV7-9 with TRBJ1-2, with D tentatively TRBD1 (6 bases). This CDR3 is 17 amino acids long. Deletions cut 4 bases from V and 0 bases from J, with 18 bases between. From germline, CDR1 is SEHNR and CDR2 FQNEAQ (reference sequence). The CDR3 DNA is TGTGCCAGCAGCTCACCCTCAGGGGCCGTAGCTAACTATGGCTACACCTTC. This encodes CASSSPSGAVANYGYTF.

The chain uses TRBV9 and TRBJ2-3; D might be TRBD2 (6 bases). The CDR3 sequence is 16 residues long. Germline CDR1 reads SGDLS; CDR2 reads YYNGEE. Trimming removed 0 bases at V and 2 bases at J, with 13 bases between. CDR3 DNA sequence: TGTGCCAGCAGCGTAGGCCCTAGCGACAACACAGATACGCAGTATTTT. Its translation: CASSVGPSDNTDTQYF.

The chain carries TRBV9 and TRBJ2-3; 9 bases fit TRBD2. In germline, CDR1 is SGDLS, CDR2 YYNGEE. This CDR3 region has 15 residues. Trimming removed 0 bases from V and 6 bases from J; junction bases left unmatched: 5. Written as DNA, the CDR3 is TGTGCCAGCAGCGTAGGAGCGGGGGGCGGGGATACGCAGTATTTT. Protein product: CASSVGAGGGDTQYF.

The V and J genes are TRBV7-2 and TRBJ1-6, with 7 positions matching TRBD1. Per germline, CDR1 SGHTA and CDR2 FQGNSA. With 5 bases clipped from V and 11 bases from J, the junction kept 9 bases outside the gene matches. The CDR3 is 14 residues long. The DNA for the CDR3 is TGTGCCAGCAGCCTGACAGGGTCCAGGCCACCCCTCCACTTT. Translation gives CASSLTGSRPPLHF. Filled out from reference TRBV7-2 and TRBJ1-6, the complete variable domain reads GAGVSQSPSNKVTEKGKDVELRCDPISGHTALYWYRQSLGQGLEFLIYFQGNSAPDKSGLPSDRFSAERTGGSVSTLTIQRTQQEDSAVYLCASSLTGSRPPLHFGNGTRLTVT.

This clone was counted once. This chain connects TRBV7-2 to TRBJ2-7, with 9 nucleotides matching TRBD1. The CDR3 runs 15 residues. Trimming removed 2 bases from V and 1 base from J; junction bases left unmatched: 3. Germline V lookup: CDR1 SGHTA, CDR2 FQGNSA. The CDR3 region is CASSLLGQGSYEQYF. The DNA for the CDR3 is TGTGCCAGCAGCTTATTGGGACAGGGTTCCTACGAGCAGTACTTC.

The CDR3 DNA reads TGTGCCAGTAGTATCTTTGCCGGTAGACACTACGAGCAGTACTTC. Its translation: CASSIFAGRHYEQYF. The rearrangement links TRBV19 to TRBJ2-7; D remains ambiguous. Germline CDR1 and CDR2: LNHDA and SQIVND (reference sequence). The V end lost 3 bases, the J end lost 3 bases, and 15 bases lay between the germline ends. The CDR3 runs to 15 residues.

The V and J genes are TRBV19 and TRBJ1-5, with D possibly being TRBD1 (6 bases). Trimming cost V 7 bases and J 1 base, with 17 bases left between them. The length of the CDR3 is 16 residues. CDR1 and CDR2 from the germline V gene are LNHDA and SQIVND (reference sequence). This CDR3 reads CASKQRGALSNQPQHF. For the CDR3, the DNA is TGTGCCAGTAAGCAACGGGGGGCGCTGAGCAATCAGCCCCAGCATTTT.

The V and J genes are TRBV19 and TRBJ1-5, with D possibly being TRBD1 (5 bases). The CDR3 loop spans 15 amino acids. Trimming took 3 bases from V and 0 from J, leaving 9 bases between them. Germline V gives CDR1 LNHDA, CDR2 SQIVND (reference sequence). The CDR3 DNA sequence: TGTGCCAGTAGTATGACAGCCAATAGCAATCAGCCCCAGCATTTT. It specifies CASSMTANSNQPQHF.

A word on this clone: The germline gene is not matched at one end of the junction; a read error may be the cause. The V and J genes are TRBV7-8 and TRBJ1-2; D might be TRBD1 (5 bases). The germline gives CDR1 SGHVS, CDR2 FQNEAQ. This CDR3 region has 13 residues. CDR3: CASSDHRDYGYTF. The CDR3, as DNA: TGTGCCAGCAGCGATCACCGGGACTACGGCTACACCTTC.

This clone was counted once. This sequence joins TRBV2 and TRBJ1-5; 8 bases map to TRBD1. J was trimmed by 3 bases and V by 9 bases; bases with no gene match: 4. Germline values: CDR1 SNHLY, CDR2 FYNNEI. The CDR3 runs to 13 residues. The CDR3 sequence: CASAGGLNQPQHF. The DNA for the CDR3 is TGTGCCAGTGCAGGGGGCCTCAATCAGCCCCAGCATTTT.

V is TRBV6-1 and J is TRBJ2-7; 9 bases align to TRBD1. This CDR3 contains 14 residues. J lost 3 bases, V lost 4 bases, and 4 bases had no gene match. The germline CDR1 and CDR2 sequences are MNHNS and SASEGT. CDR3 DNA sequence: TGTGCCAGCAGTGTAGGGACAGGGAGCTACGAGCAGTACTTC. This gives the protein CASSVGTGSYEQYF.

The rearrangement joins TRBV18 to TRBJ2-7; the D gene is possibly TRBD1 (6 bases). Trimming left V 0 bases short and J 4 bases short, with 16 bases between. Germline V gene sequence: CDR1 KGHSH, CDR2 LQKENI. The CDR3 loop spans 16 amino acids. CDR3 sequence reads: CASSPPQTTGRYEQYF. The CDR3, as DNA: TGTGCCAGCTCACCACCCCAAACGACAGGCAGATACGAGCAGTACTTC.

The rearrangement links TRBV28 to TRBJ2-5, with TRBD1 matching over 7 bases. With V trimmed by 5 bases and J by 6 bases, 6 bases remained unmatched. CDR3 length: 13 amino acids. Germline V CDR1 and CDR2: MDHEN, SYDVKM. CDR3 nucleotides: TGTGCCAGCAGTCTGACAGGGTCTAAGACCCAGTACTTC. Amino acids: CASSLTGSKTQYF.

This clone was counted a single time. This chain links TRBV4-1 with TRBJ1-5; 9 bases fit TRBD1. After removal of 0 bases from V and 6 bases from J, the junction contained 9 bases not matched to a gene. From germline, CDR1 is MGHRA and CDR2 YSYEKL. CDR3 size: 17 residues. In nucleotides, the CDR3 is TGCGCCAGCAGCCAAGATAACACAGGGGGCGCGGGTCAGCCCCAGCATTTT. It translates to CASSQDNTGGAGQPQHF.

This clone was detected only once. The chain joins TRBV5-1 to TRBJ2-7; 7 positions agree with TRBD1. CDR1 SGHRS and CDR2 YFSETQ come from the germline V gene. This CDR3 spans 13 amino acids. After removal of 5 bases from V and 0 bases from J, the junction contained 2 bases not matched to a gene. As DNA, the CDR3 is TGCGCCAGCAGTGGGGACAGCTCCTACGAGCAGTACTTC. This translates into CASSGDSSYEQYF.

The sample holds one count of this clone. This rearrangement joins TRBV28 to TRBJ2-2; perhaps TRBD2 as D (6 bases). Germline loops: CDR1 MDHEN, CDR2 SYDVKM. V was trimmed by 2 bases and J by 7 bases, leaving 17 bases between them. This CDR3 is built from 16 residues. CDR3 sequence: CASSLNSLAELGELFF. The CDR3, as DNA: TGTGCCAGCAGTTTAAATTCACTAGCAGAACTCGGGGAGCTGTTTTTT.